These 7 T cell receptor beta chains came from one sample sequenced in a study of cytomegalovirus exposure and HLA in healthy donors. This PCR relied on a set of 60 Vbeta primers and 13 Jbeta primers. The table came from immunoSEQ multiplex PCR; TCRdb's copy has only in-frame clones and leaves some out. The table shows under 200,000 clones, with 70% to 85% occurring only once. Sequenced: PBMCs. These TCRs come from a woman aged 40 to 50 in good health and CMV-seronegative.

On this clone: At one boundary the junction diverges from the germline segment, which might be a read error. CDR3 in DNA: TGTGCCAACAGCTTCGGAGGGCTCAATCAGCCCCAGCATTTT. As protein: CANSFGGLNQPQHF. This chain links TRBV5-6 with TRBJ1-5; D is ambiguous. Germline assignment: CDR1 SGHDT and CDR2 YYEEEE. The CDR3 is made up of 14 amino acids.

V is TRBV14 and J is TRBJ1-2; D remains ambiguous. Germline assignment: CDR1 SGHDN and CDR2 FVKESK. V lost 1 base and J lost 8, with 5 bases in between. The CDR3 spans 11 residues. The CDR3 bases are TGTGCCAGCAGCCAAGGCGCGGGCTACACCTTC. Protein: CASSQGAGYTF.

The V call is TRBV7-9, the J call TRBJ2-7, with 9 bases identical to TRBD2. The length of the CDR3 is 13 residues. V was pared by 4 bases and J by 4 bases, with 2 bases of the junction left unmatched. Germline values: CDR1 SEHNR, CDR2 FQNEAQ (reference sequence). This CDR3 is CASSSSGTYEQYF. The CDR3 DNA follows: TGTGCCAGCAGCTCTAGCGGGACTTACGAGCAGTACTTC.

The chain carries TRBV6-1 and TRBJ1-4, with D perhaps TRBD1 (6 bases). Per germline, CDR1 MNHNS and CDR2 SASEGT. The V gene lost 2 bases and the J gene lost 5 bases, with 9 bases spanning the gap. This CDR3 comprises 14 residues. Written as DNA, the CDR3 is TGTGCCAGCAGTGAATTGAGGGGGAATGAAAAACTGTTTTTT. This gives the protein CASSELRGNEKLFF.

The chain is built from TRBV10-2 and TRBJ1-2; D unresolved. Germline V gene sequence: CDR1 WSHSY, CDR2 SAAADI. The CDR3 covers 14 residues. Trimming cost V 0 bases and J 8 bases, with 13 bases left between them. The CDR3 sequence: CASSESKAGRGYTF. In DNA, the CDR3 is TGCGCCAGCAGTGAGTCAAAGGCGGGTCGGGGCTACACCTTC.

The rearrangement links TRBV5-1 to TRBJ1-1, with D perhaps TRBD1 (6 bases). The CDR3 is 15 residues long. Looked up from germline, CDR1 is SGHRS and CDR2 is YFSETQ. Trimming left V 3 bases short and J 10 bases short, with 22 bases between. In DNA, the CDR3 is TGCGCCAGCAGCTCCCGGACAGCTCGCCCCCGTCGAGCTTTCTTT. Protein product: CASSSRTARPRRAFF.

The rearrangement uses TRBV7-6 and TRBJ2-7; 8 nucleotides line up with TRBD2. The CDR3 covers 15 residues. Germline V gene lookup returns CDR1 SGHVS and CDR2 FNYEAQ. With V trimmed by 5 bases and J by 3 bases, 9 bases remained unmatched. CDR3 protein: CASSQTSEVNYEQYF. The CDR3 bases are TGTGCCAGCAGCCAGACTAGCGAGGTGAACTACGAGCAGTACTTC. The full variable domain, with the rest looked up from reference TRBV7-6 and TRBJ2-7, is GAGVSQSPRYKVTKRGQDVALRCDPISGHVSLYWYRQALGQGPEFLTYFNYEAQQDKSGLPNDRFSAERPEGSISTLTIQRTEQRDSAMYRCASSQTSEVNYEQYFGPGTRLTVT.